One and the same sample provided the 30 T cell receptor beta chains below, sequenced in a study of blood T cell repertoires in COVID-19. Assay: immunoSEQ multiplex PCR; the TCRdb copy retains only in-frame clones and omits some. This table has 140,000 to 150,000 clones, 85% appearing once. Sequenced: peripheral blood. The source is a woman between 40 and 50 years old with active or convalescent COVID-19.

The chain uses TRBV2 and TRBJ1-1; maybe TRBD1 (5 bases). Germline V gene data show CDR1 as SNHLY and CDR2 as FYNNEI. The CDR3 sequence is 15 residues long. V dropped 5 bases and J dropped 0 bases, with 13 bases sitting between them. CDR3 DNA: TGTGCCAGCAGTATAAACGGACACTTGAACACTGAAGCTTTCTTT. Translating it yields CASSINGHLNTEAFF.

The chain carries TRBV2 and TRBJ1-2; 8 nucleotides match TRBD1. The CDR3 loop spans 16 amino acids. V shed 3 bases, J shed 6 bases, and the junction held 12 bases outside the gene matches. CDR1 SNHLY and CDR2 FYNNEI come from the germline V gene. CDR3 coding DNA: TGTGCCAGCAGTGATCTTGTGACAGGGGATTTGGATGGCTACACCTTC. Its protein is CASSDLVTGDLDGYTF.

In nucleotides, the CDR3 is TGCAGCGTGCGGGGGGACAGGGAGGGCATTCAGTACTTC. Its protein product is CSVRGDREGIQYF. The rearrangement uses TRBV29-1 and TRBJ2-4; D may be TRBD1 (9 bases). The V gene's germline CDR1 is SQVTM and CDR2 ANQGSEA. Trimming shortened V by 6 bases and J by 9 bases, and 18 bases separated the two germline ends. This CDR3 region has 13 residues.

The chain combines TRBV4-1 with TRBJ2-7; possible D gene TRBD1, 6 bases. Germline CDR1 and CDR2: MGHRA and YSYEKL. V gave up 1 base and J gave up 0 bases, with 10 bases separating them. The CDR3 runs to 15 residues. CDR3 coding DNA: TGCGCCAGCAGCCAAGCAGGGGTGCCCTCCTACGAGCAGTACTTC. It specifies CASSQAGVPSYEQYF.

This chain joins TRBV9 and TRBJ1-4, with a possible D match to TRBD1 (6 bases). The V gene's germline CDR1 is SGDLS and CDR2 YYNGEE. V was clipped by 0 bases and J by 7 bases, with 13 bases between them. The CDR3 is 15 amino acids. This CDR3 reads CASSVAGGSGEKLFF. The CDR3 DNA is TGTGCCAGCAGCGTAGCGGGGGGCTCGGGTGAAAAACTGTTTTTT.

V is TRBV6-1 and J is TRBJ2-3; 9 bases align to TRBD1. The CDR3 is 17 residues long. Germline lookup yields CDR1 MNHNS and CDR2 SASEGT. Trimming cost V 3 bases and J 4 bases; bases outside gene matches: 11. CDR3 region: CASSDRTGTGFADTQYF. DNA for the CDR3: TGTGCCAGCAGTGATAGGACCGGGACAGGGTTCGCAGATACGCAGTATTTT.

The chain joins TRBV4-1 to TRBJ2-5; D is perhaps TRBD2 (5 bases). The length of the CDR3 is 14 residues. The V end was cut by 2 bases, the J end by 2 bases, with 9 bases between. The germline V gene has CDR1 MGHRA and CDR2 YSYEKL. For the CDR3, the DNA is TGCGCCAGCAGCCAACGGCGGGTTCAAGAGACCCAGTACTTC. As protein: CASSQRRVQETQYF.

The chain uses TRBV5-5 and TRBJ1-1; unclear D gene. From germline, CDR1 is SGHKS and CDR2 YYEKEE (reference sequence). The length of the CDR3 is 14 residues. Trimming cost V 4 bases and J 2 bases, with 12 bases left between them. CDR3 coding DNA: TGTGCCAGCAGCCCCATCCTAGTAAACACTGAAGCTTTCTTT. As protein: CASSPILVNTEAFF.

This clone is a singleton in its sample. The chain couples TRBV7-9 to TRBJ1-2; 7 bases map to TRBD1. Per the germline V gene, CDR1 is SEHNR and CDR2 is FQNEAQ (reference sequence). Germline trimming cut 2 bases from V and 2 bases from J; bases unmatched to any gene: 5. The length of the CDR3 is 15 residues. CDR3 in DNA: TGTGCCAGCAGCTTACCCGGGACAGTCAACTATGGCTACACCTTC. This sequence encodes CASSLPGTVNYGYTF.

The rearrangement joins TRBV11-2 to TRBJ2-5; TRBD1 aligns across 7 bases. The length of the CDR3 is 15 residues. CDR1 is SGHAT, CDR2 FQNNGV, per germline. With 1 base clipped from V and 5 bases from J, the junction kept 7 bases outside the gene matches. CDR3 sequence (DNA): TGTGCCAGCAGCTTAGGCCCAACACAGGGGGAGACCCAGTACTTC. The encoded protein is CASSLGPTQGETQYF.

The genes are TRBV18 and TRBJ1-2, with 9 bases lining up with TRBD1. This CDR3 has 14 amino acids. The V gene's germline CDR1 is KGHSH and CDR2 LQKENI. V was pared by 5 bases and J by 4 bases, with 5 bases of the junction left unmatched. CDR3 nucleotides: TGTGCCAGCTCAACGGGACAGGGAAGCTATGGCTACACCTTC. It encodes CASSTGQGSYGYTF.

The J gene is TRBJ2-3, the V gene TRBV6-5, with TRBD2 matching 7 bases. The V gene's germline CDR1 is MNHEY and CDR2 SVGAGI. CDR3 length: 13 residues. V gave up 5 bases and J gave up 4 bases; unmatched junction bases: 3. Written as DNA, the CDR3 is TGTGCCAGCAGTCCTGGGAGGGCAGATACGCAGTATTTT. As protein: CASSPGRADTQYF.

This rearrangement joins TRBV30 to TRBJ2-3; D might be TRBD2 (5 bases). Germline V gene lookup returns CDR1 GTSNPN and CDR2 SVGIG (reference sequence). Deletions cut 1 base from V and 0 bases from J, with 11 bases between. The CDR3 runs to 15 residues. The CDR3 spells CAWSGAGLSTDTQYF. CDR3 sequence (DNA): TGTGCCTGGAGTGGGGCGGGCCTGAGCACAGATACGCAGTATTTT.

This clone has only one observation. The chain has TRBV19 and TRBJ2-1; 7 bases match TRBD1. In germline, CDR1 is LNHDA, CDR2 SQIVND (reference sequence). V dropped 6 bases and J dropped 5; count of bases not matched to a gene: 10. This CDR3 has 15 amino acids. The CDR3 DNA reads TGTGCCAGTAGGGCCGACAGGGCTCTACACAATGAGCAGTTCTTC. It specifies CASRADRALHNEQFF.

On this clone: Its ends do not fully match the called genes, so a read error is possible. The gene calls are TRBV12-3 or TRBV12-4 and TRBJ1-1; 8 bases align to TRBD1. This CDR3 has 13 amino acids. The CDR3: CASRSLDRADMVF. CDR3 bases: TGTGCCAGCAGGTCACTGGACAGGGCAGATATGGTCTTT.

The V call is TRBV6-5, the J call TRBJ2-4, with 7 bases lining up with TRBD1. The J segment lost 2 bases and the V segment lost 6 bases, leaving 7 bases of the junction unmatched. CDR1 MNHEY and CDR2 SVGAGI come from the germline V gene. The CDR3 runs 15 residues. The CDR3 DNA is TGTGCCAGCAGCTCTTACAGGGGAACCAAAAACATTCAGTACTTC. This sequence encodes CASSSYRGTKNIQYF.

J is TRBJ1-6 and V is TRBV30; TRBD1 matches 7 bases. This CDR3 has 16 residues. V was clipped by 4 bases and J by 7 bases; unmatched bases: 13. Per the germline V gene, CDR1 is GTSNPN and CDR2 is SVGIG (reference sequence). This CDR3 is CAWKTPGTAGNSPLHF. The CDR3 nucleotides are TGTGCCTGGAAAACTCCCGGGACAGCAGGGAATTCACCCCTCCACTTT.

In the case of this clone: This sample includes further DNA sequences coding for the same CDR3. V and J are TRBV19 and TRBJ2-7, with 7 nucleotides matching TRBD1. This CDR3 spans 14 amino acids. V shed 5 bases and J 4 bases; nucleotides not matched to a gene: 8. Germline V gene sequence: CDR1 LNHDA, CDR2 SQIVND (reference sequence). Written as DNA, the CDR3 is TGTGCCAGTAGTCTTGCAGGGGGTTCATACGAGCAGTACTTC. As protein: CASSLAGGSYEQYF. The variable domain in full, completed from reference TRBV19 and TRBJ2-7, reads DGGITQSPKYLFRKEGQNVTLSCEQNLNHDAMYWYRQDPGQGLRLIYYSQIVNDFQKGDIAEGYSVSREKKESFPLTVTSAQKNPTAFYLCASSLAGGSYEQYFGPGTRLTVT.

The chain links TRBV29-1 to TRBJ1-5; D might be TRBD1 (6 bases). Germline lookup yields CDR1 SQVTM and CDR2 ANQGSEA. The CDR3 is made up of 13 amino acids. The V and J ends lost 7 bases and 4 bases respectively, with 14 bases between them. The DNA for the CDR3 is TGCAGCGCTATACAGGGTCAGAATCAGCCCCAGCATTTT. Translation gives CSAIQGQNQPQHF.

The V gene is TRBV10-2, the J gene TRBJ2-1; unclear D gene. In germline, CDR1 is WSHSY, CDR2 SAAADI. The V end lost 2 bases, the J end lost 8 bases, and 4 bases lay between the germline ends. The length of the CDR3 is 11 residues. The CDR3 nucleotides read TGCGCCAGCAGTGAGATAGATGAGCAGTTCTTC. This translates into CASSEIDEQFF.

The chain employs TRBV7-2 and TRBJ1-1; TRBD1 matches at 8 bases. This CDR3 is 18 amino acids long. V was pared by 0 bases and J by 6 bases, with 15 bases of the junction left unmatched. Germline loops: CDR1 SGHTA, CDR2 FQGNSA. The CDR3 protein is CASSLASGGGSLRAEAFF. The CDR3 DNA sequence: TGTGCCAGCAGCTTAGCGTCAGGGGGCGGATCTCTTAGGGCTGAAGCTTTCTTT. The whole variable domain, filled in from reference TRBV7-2 and TRBJ1-1, reads GAGVSQSPSNKVTEKGKDVELRCDPISGHTALYWYRQSLGQGLEFLIYFQGNSAPDKSGLPSDRFSAERTGGSVSTLTIQRTQQEDSAVYLCASSLASGGGSLRAEAFFGQGTRLTVV.

This sequence joins TRBV6-2 or TRBV6-3 and TRBJ1-2; 12 nucleotides agree with TRBD1. Per germline, CDR1 MNHEY and CDR2 SVGEGT. The length of the CDR3 is 16 residues. V lost 6 bases, J lost 9 bases, and 14 bases stayed unmatched. CDR3 bases: TGTGCCAGCAGCAGCGCCGGGACAGGGGGCGAGAAGAGCTACACCTTC. Translating gives CASSSAGTGGEKSYTF.

This clone was recorded only once. The rearrangement joins TRBV27 to TRBJ1-2, with a tentative D call TRBD1 (5 bases). This CDR3 contains 15 residues. V lost 6 bases to trimming and J lost 2 bases, with 16 bases between them. Germline lookup yields CDR1 MNHEY and CDR2 SMNVEV (reference sequence). The CDR3 DNA follows: TGTGCCAGCAGCCTCCGATCCGGGGGAAACTATGGCTACACCTTC. Amino acid sequence: CASSLRSGGNYGYTF.

The chain carries TRBV19 and TRBJ1-2, with 8 bases matching TRBD1. V lost 7 bases and J lost 7; bases outside the gene matches: 8. Germline CDR1 LNHDA, CDR2 SQIVND (reference sequence). This CDR3 region has 13 residues. CDR3 residues: CASTGQGIPGYTF. CDR3 nucleotide sequence: TGTGCCAGTACCGGACAGGGCATACCTGGCTACACCTTC.

This clone has just one count. V usage is TRBV10-2 and J usage is TRBJ1-2; D remains ambiguous. Trimming shortened V by 6 bases and J by 5 bases, and 13 bases separated the two germline ends. The CDR3 length is 13 residues. Germline CDR1 and CDR2: WSHSY and SAAADI. This chain's CDR3 is CASSLGEVYGYTF. The CDR3, as DNA: TGCGCCAGCAGCCTCGGGGAGGTGTATGGCTACACCTTC.

This chain uses TRBV20-1 with TRBJ1-1; D is uncertain. CDR1 is DFQATT and CDR2 is SNEGSKA in the germline V gene (reference sequence). V lost 3 bases to trimming and J lost 0 bases, with 17 bases between them. The CDR3 loop spans 16 amino acids. The CDR3 nucleotides read TGCAGTGCTAGTTTCCTTGAGTCCGTCCTGAACACTGAAGCTTTCTTT. Encoded protein: CSASFLESVLNTEAFF.

V is TRBV27 and J is TRBJ2-2, with TRBD1 identical over 8 bases. Unmatched junction bases numbered 7, after V lost 6 bases and J lost 4 bases. From germline, CDR1 is MNHEY and CDR2 SMNVEV (reference sequence). The CDR3 sequence is 15 residues long. The CDR3 sequence is CASRTEQGGTGELFF. CDR3 nucleotides: TGTGCCAGCAGAACCGAACAGGGGGGCACCGGGGAGCTGTTTTTT.

V is TRBV6-1 and J is TRBJ2-3; TRBD2 is a possible D gene (5 bases). Trimming cost V 2 bases and J 1 base, with 10 bases left between them. In germline, CDR1 is MNHNS, CDR2 SASEGT. CDR3 length equals 15 residues. The CDR3 loop is CASSELIGGTDTQYF. CDR3 sequence (DNA): TGTGCCAGCAGTGAACTGATCGGGGGCACAGATACGCAGTATTTT.

This chain joins TRBV18 and TRBJ1-1; D is unclear. Trimming left V 2 bases short and J 3 bases short, with 10 bases between. The length of the CDR3 is 14 residues. The germline CDR1 and CDR2 sequences are KGHSH and LQKENI. DNA of the CDR3: TGTGCCAGCTCACCAAGGGAGGGTGACACTGAAGCTTTCTTT. It is translated as CASSPREGDTEAFF.

The table lists this clone with a count of one. The chain is built from TRBV4-1 and TRBJ2-7; 9 positions match TRBD2. The CDR3 contains 14 residues. With 1 base clipped from V and 6 bases from J, the junction kept 4 bases outside the gene matches. Germline V gene data show CDR1 as MGHRA and CDR2 as YSYEKL. The CDR3 region has the DNA TGCGCCAGCAGCCAAGGGGGACTAGCACCCGAGCAGTACTTC. Translated, it gives CASSQGGLAPEQYF.